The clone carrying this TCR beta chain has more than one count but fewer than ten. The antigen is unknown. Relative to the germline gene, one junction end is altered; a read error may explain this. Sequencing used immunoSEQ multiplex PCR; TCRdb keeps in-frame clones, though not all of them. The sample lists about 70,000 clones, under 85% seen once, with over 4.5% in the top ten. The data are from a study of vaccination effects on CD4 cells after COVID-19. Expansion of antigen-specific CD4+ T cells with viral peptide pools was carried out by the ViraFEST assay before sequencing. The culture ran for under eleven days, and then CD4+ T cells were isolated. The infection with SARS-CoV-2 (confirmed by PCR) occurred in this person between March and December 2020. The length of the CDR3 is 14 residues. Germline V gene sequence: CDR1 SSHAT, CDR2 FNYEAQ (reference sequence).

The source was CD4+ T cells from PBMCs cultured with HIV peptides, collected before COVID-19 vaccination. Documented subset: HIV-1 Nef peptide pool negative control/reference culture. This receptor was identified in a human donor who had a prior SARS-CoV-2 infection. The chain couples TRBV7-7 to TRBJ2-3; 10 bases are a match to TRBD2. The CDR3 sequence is CASSPGLAADTQYF. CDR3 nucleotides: TGTGCTAGCAGCCCCGGACTAGCGGCAGATACGCAGTATTTT. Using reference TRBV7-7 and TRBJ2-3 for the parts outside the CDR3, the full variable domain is GAGVSQSPRYKVTKRGQDVTLRCDPISSHATLYWYQQALGQGPEFLTYFNYEAQPDKSGLPSDRFSAERPEGSISTLTIQRTEQRDSAMYRCASSPGLAADTQYFGPGTRLTVL.